This TCR beta chain originates from a study of blood T cell repertoires in COVID-19. Study at large: Spain, Italy and the United States supplied samples that represented acute and convalescent COVID-19.

V was pared by 0 bases and J by 4 bases, with 11 bases between. CDR3 length: 15 residues. The germline V gene encodes CDR1 LGHDT and CDR2 YNNKEL (reference sequence). Study processing details: Quantification of nucleated cells was approximated via reference gene primer amplification. Generated by immunoSEQ multiplex PCR, the TCRdb table keeps only in-frame clones and is missing some. D and trimming come from the DNA, and the V and J calls and clone size come from that table. The top ten clones hold 4.3% of a sample with about 440,000 clones, about 89% of them seen once. The sample was peripheral blood. J is TRBJ2-3 and V is TRBV3-1 (or the pseudogene TRBV3-2); possibly TRBD2 for D (5 bases). This clonotype originated in a woman aged 25 to 39 with acute or convalescent COVID-19. Written as DNA, the CDR3 is TGTGCCAGCAGCCAAGACGGGGTGCAGGCAGATACGCAGTATTTT. Translation gives CASSQDGVQADTQYF.